This is a list of T cell receptor beta chains from one sample in a study of blood T cell repertoires in COVID-19. Clones were read by immunoSEQ multiplex PCR, and TCRdb kept only the in-frame ones, dropping some. The sample has some 210,000 clones; under 90% are singletons. Sequencing used PBMCs or T cells enriched from blood (not recorded which). The source is a woman between 50 and 59 years old with acute COVID-19. The conserved cysteine and the conserved F or W are not part of the CDR3 here. The order of the fields is V gene, D gene, CDR3 protein. The D gene is left open where the match is weak.

V: TRBV6-5
D: TRBD1
CDR3: ASTDGQGLTQPQH

V: TRBV10-3
D: .
CDR3: AISESPQAGNQPQH

V: TRBV24-1
D: TRBD2
CDR3: ATSDPREAGGRRQETQY

V: TRBV6-5
D: .
CDR3: ASTDYYGYT

V: TRBV5-8
D: .
CDR3: ASSRTLSYEQY

V: TRBV28
D: .
CDR3: ASREDTGELF

V: TRBV18
D: TRBD1
CDR3: ASSPRGQGLTEAF

V: TRBV11-2
D: TRBD2
CDR3: ASSLDFAGGQF

V: TRBV6-2/TRBV6-3
D: TRBD1
CDR3: ASSRDRDYGYT

V: TRBV21-1
D: .
CDR3: ASSQKQGTRCQY

V: TRBV29-1
D: TRBD2
CDR3: SVPGLAGEGEQF

V: TRBV19
D: .
CDR3: ASSIDPWRTNSNLHEQY

V: TRBV7-9
D: TRBD1
CDR3: ASSSGGTGQY

V: TRBV30
D: TRBD1
CDR3: AWSRGQGNTEAF

V: TRBV7-2
D: .
CDR3: ASTTSGNTGELF

V: TRBV6-5
D: .
CDR3: ASYPGTPPSGEQY

V: TRBV12-3/TRBV12-4
D: .
CDR3: ANSGSSTDTQY

V: TRBV2
D: TRBD2
CDR3: ASSEGAGVREDTQY

V: TRBV6-1
D: TRBD2
CDR3: ASSEVLAATYNEQF

V: TRBV7-2
D: TRBD2
CDR3: ASSMGLAVFTGELF

V: TRBV18
D: TRBD1
CDR3: ASSPRTGQGPYEQY

V: TRBV5-1
D: .
CDR3: ASSLEVTATGNTIY

V: TRBV4-1
D: .
CDR3: ASSSPERDSYNEQF

V: TRBV7-9
D: TRBD2
CDR3: ASSLGLAGGPWNTQY

V: TRBV6-2/TRBV6-3
D: .
CDR3: ASSYGKLTGNQPQH

V: TRBV6-2/TRBV6-3
D: .
CDR3: ASSYENRQITDTQY

V: TRBV20-1
D: .
CDR3: SGQGNEQF

V: TRBV28
D: .
CDR3: ASSAAETQY

V: TRBV28
D: .
CDR3: ASSLWPGDGYT

V: TRBV9
D: TRBD2
CDR3: ASSVGTSGGTDTQY

V: TRBV5-1
D: TRBD2
CDR3: ASSFSSTGGTNNEQF

V: TRBV5-1
D: TRBD2
CDR3: ASSSVTSGGLRSDTQY

V: TRBV19
D: .
CDR3: ASSSGNLREQY

V: TRBV2
D: TRBD1
CDR3: ASSSTGVSGNTIY

V: TRBV5-6
D: TRBD1
CDR3: ASSNDRVPSYGYT

V: TRBV5-5
D: .
CDR3: ASSLAVTGSLRHNQPQH

V: TRBV28
D: .
CDR3: ASSFGGAREQY

V: TRBV11-3
D: TRBD2
CDR3: ASSLGTSVNTGELF

V: TRBV2
D: .
CDR3: ASSETGTYGYT

V: TRBV23-1
D: .
CDR3: ASSQGAGPPSNEQF

V: TRBV5-1
D: .
CDR3: ASSLQTGNTIY

V: TRBV4-1
D: TRBD1
CDR3: ASSQENRGTYVRELF